The 4 T cell receptor beta chains reported below all come from one sample, sequenced in a study of CD8+ T cells in alopecia areata. RNA was isolated and reverse transcribed to cDNA, the sequencing template. Using immunoSEQ multiplex PCR, the repertoire was profiled, and TCRdb retains in-frame clones only, with some absent. The data show 100,000 to 120,000 clones, approximately 59% seen once. The material sequenced was CD8+ T cells sorted from blood. The receptor set was obtained from a human donor in good health.

This clone has just a few counts. The chain carries TRBV7-8 and TRBJ2-5; D unclear. The V end was cut by 3 bases, the J end by 7 bases, with 12 bases between. CDR1 and CDR2 from the germline V gene are SGHVS and FQNEAQ. This CDR3 has 13 amino acids. The CDR3 nucleotides read TGTGCCAGCAGCTTCGACCCACCTGGGACCCAGTACTTC. It is translated as CASSFDPPGTQYF.

V gene TRBV5-8 combines with J gene TRBJ1-1; D is uncertain. CDR1 SGHTS and CDR2 YDEGEE come from the germline V gene. CDR3 length equals 13 residues. With 4 bases removed from V and 3 bases from J, the gap between germline ends came to 10 bases. The CDR3 DNA follows: TGTGCCAGCAGCCTTACCGGTGACACTGAAGCTTTCTTT. Its protein is CASSLTGDTEAFF.

As DNA, the CDR3 is TGCGCCAGCAGCCCTGTAAGCCCCGGGGGCAATGAGCAGTTCTTC. It yields the protein CASSPVSPGGNEQFF. The rearrangement joins TRBV5-1 to TRBJ2-1; weak D call: TRBD2 (6 bases). V lost 4 bases and J 6 bases, leaving 17 bases between the germline ends. The CDR3 extends over 15 amino acids. Germline V CDR1 and CDR2: SGHRS, YFSETQ.

This clone was seen once. The chain combines TRBV4-1 with TRBJ1-1; a weak D match, TRBD1 (6 bases). The CDR3 loop spans 14 amino acids. Trimming pared 3 bases from V and 1 base from J, leaving 9 bases between. Germline V lookup: CDR1 MGHRA, CDR2 YSYEKL. DNA for the CDR3: TGCGCCAGCAGCCACAGGGGAGAGAACACTGAAGCTTTCTTT. This codes for CASSHRGENTEAFF.